The sample holds a few counts of the clone carrying this T cell receptor beta chain. What it binds is unknown. This record comes from a study of graft-versus-host responses after intestinal transplantation. From germline, CDR1 is MNHNY and CDR2 SVGAGI (reference sequence). Trimming took off 6 bases at V and 5 bases at J, with 9 bases between the two ends. The CDR3 has 12 residues. Libraries were prepared by immunoSEQ multiplex PCR; TCRdb keeps only in-frame clonotypes and omits some of them. Among some 86,000 clones listed, around 90% were seen once. Overall study results and limits: GvH clones appeared in recipient marrow, some first in ileum or blood. Individuals who had graft-donor T cell macrochimerism had allografts that showed high graft-versus-host to host-versus-graft clonal ratios.

The genes are TRBV6-6 and TRBJ2-3; possibly TRBD1 for D (5 bases). The receptor comes from a human donor who received an intestinal transplant. The source material was unstimulated CD8+ T cells sorted from spleen or lymph node cells, sampled before intestinal transplant. This CDR3 reads CASRGPGDTQYF. In DNA, the CDR3 is TGTGCCAGCAGGGGGCCGGGAGATACGCAGTATTTT.